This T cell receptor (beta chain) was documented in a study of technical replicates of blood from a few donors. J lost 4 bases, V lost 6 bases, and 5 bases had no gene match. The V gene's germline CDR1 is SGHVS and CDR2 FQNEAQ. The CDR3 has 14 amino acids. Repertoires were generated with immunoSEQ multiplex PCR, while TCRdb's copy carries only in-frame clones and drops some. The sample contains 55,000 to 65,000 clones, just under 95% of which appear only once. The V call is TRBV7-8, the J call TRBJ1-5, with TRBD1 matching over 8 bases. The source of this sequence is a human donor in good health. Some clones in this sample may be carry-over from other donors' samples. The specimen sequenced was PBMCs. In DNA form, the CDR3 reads TGTGCCAGCAGTCGGGGACAGGTGAATCAGCCCCAGCATTTT. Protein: CASSRGQVNQPQHF.